These 8 T cell receptor beta chains originate from one sample sequenced in a study of CD8 T cells in Susac syndrome. Reverse transcription used roughly 0.45 to 1 ug RNA and random hexamers. TCRdb ran MiXCR on the immunoSEQ multiplex PCR reads and lists one entry per CDR3 protein. The table lists about 140,000 distinct CDR3 sequences, over 90% of them singletons. The specimen sequenced was CD8+ T cells from PBMCs. These receptors came from a human donor with Susac syndrome.

This chain joins TRBV27 and TRBJ2-1, with D perhaps TRBD1 (5 bases). Trimming removed 3 bases at V and 8 bases at J, with 17 bases between. This CDR3 has 15 residues. Germline-derived CDR1 and CDR2 are MNHEY and SMNVEV (reference sequence). CDR3 sequence reads: CASSLTAPARDEQFF. CDR3 DNA sequence: TGTGCCAGCAGTTTGACAGCCCCAGCTAGGGATGAGCAGTTCTTC.

This chain links TRBV28 with TRBJ2-2; D is possibly TRBD1 (8 bases). This CDR3 comprises 15 residues. The germline V gene has CDR1 MDHEN and CDR2 SYDVKM. V was trimmed by 4 bases and J by 4 bases, leaving 13 bases between them. The CDR3 region has the DNA TGTGCCAGCAGTTCTCACAGGGGGGGCACCGGGGAGCTGTTTTTT. Translating gives CASSSHRGGTGELFF. The entire variable domain, with the rest obtained from reference TRBV28 and TRBJ2-2, is as follows: DVKVTQSSRYLVKRTGEKVFLECVQDMDHENMFWYRQDPGLGLRLIYFSYDVKMKEKGDIPEGYSVSREKKERFSLILESASTNQTSMYLCASSSHRGGTGELFFGEGSRLTVL.

V usage is TRBV5-1 and J usage is TRBJ2-1, with D perhaps TRBD2 (5 bases). Per germline, CDR1 SGHRS and CDR2 YFSETQ. Trimming took off 0 bases at V and 1 base at J, with 8 bases between the two ends. The CDR3 loop spans 15 amino acids. The CDR3 nucleotides read TGCGCCAGCAGCTTGGGTAGCGTATCCTACAATGAGCAGTTCTTC. Protein product: CASSLGSVSYNEQFF.

Remarks on this clonotype: The junction departs from germline at one end; a sequencing error may be responsible. The V gene is TRBV7-6, the J gene TRBJ2-5, with 14 positions matching TRBD2. The germline CDR1 and CDR2 sequences are SGHVS and FNYEAQ. CDR3 length: 18 residues. CDR3 sequence: CASSLRLAGGPLEETQYF. The DNA for the CDR3 is TGTGCTAGCAGCTTGAGACTAGCGGGAGGGCCTTTAGAAGAGACCCAGTACTTC.

A remark on this clonotype: One end of the junction fails to match germline, which may point to a read error. The gene calls are TRBV24-1 and TRBJ2-1, with D possibly TRBD1 on 6 matching bases. Germline lookup yields CDR1 KGHDR and CDR2 SFDVKD. The CDR3 extends over 11 amino acids. The CDR3 DNA is TGTGCCACCAGTGACCCCAGGGGATGGCTCTTC. Encoded protein: CATSDPRGWLF.

The CDR3 sequence is CATRRDFPSYEQYF. In nucleotides, the CDR3 is TGTGCCACACGTCGGGACTTTCCCTCCTACGAGCAGTACTTC. This chain connects TRBV28 to TRBJ2-7, with D maybe TRBD2 (6 bases). V was pared by 10 bases and J by 0 bases, with 16 bases between. The CDR3 sequence is 14 residues long. Germline-derived CDR1 and CDR2 are MDHEN and SYDVKM.

The V and J genes are TRBV9 and TRBJ1-4, with D perhaps TRBD1 (6 bases). The V end was cut by 3 bases, the J end by 6 bases, with 12 bases between. The CDR3 extends over 14 amino acids. Germline V lookup: CDR1 SGDLS, CDR2 YYNGEE. CDR3 DNA: TGTGCCAGCAGCGGGACAGTTGACCATGAAAAACTGTTTTTT. Amino acid sequence: CASSGTVDHEKLFF.

The chain carries TRBV7-6 and TRBJ2-3; D is tentatively TRBD1 or TRBD2 (5 bases each). CDR3 length: 13 residues. Germline lookup yields CDR1 SGHVS and CDR2 FNYEAQ. The V end was cut by 5 bases, the J end by 4 bases, with 10 bases between. CDR3 bases: TGTGCCAGCAGCATCGGGACGTCAGATACGCAGTATTTT. It specifies CASSIGTSDTQYF.